A selection of T cell receptor beta chains follows, all from one sample in a study of blood T cell repertoires in COVID-19. Sequencing was performed with immunoSEQ multiplex PCR; in TCRdb, only in-frame clones are kept and a portion is missing. The sample lists some 340,000 clones; around nine tenths were seen once. Sequencing was done on a sample of PBMCs or T cells enriched from blood (not recorded which). Receptors originate from a woman aged 25 to 39 who had been exposed to COVID-19. Both conserved end residues are trimmed from each CDR3.

v_call,cdr3_aa
TRBV4-2,ASSQVLAGGTYEQY
TRBV7-2,ASSFVPRRTGNQPQH
TRBV5-4,ASSPRGAGSTDTQY
TRBV9,ASSVEAGGLTGELF
TRBV30,AWKRTAPYGYT
TRBV19,ASKARALAGGNEQF
TRBV5-1,ASSLGGTGSYNEQF
TRBV4-3,ASSQDRGAYEQY
TRBV10-3,AISESKGALFIQY
TRBV5-4,ASSSTGGSLYGYT
TRBV14,ASSLQLDSTQY
TRBV7-7,ASSLNSGTPMNTEAF
TRBV3-1/TRBV3-2,ASSQEASLGQY
TRBV4-1,ASSQLTGAWNTIY
TRBV12-3/TRBV12-4,ASSLGTAGGYT
TRBV19,ASSPRDSYEQY
TRBV7-8,ASSLEIGRGTIY